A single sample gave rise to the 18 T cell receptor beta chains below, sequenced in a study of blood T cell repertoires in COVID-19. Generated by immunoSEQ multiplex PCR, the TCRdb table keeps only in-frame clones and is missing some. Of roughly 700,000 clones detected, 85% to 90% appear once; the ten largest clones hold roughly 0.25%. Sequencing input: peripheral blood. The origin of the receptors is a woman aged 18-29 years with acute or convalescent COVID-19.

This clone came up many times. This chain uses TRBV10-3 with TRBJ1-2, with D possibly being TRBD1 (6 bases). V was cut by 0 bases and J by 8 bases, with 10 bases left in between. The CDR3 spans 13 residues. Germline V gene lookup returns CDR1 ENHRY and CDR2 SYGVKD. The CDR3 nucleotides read TGTGCCATCAGTGAGTCCCAGGGGAAGGGCTACACCTTC. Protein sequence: CAISESQGKGYTF.

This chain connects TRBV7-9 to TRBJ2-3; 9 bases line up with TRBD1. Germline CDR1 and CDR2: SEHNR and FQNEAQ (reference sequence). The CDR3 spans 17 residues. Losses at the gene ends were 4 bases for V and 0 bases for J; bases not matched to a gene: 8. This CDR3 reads CASSWTAGQGSTDTQYF. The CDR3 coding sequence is TGTGCCAGCAGCTGGACCGCGGGACAGGGAAGCACAGATACGCAGTATTTT.

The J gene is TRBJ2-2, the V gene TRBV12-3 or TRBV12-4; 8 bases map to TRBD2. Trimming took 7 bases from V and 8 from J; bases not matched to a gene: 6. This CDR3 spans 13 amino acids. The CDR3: CASTLAGGGELFF. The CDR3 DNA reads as TGTGCCAGCACCCTCGCGGGAGGAGGGGAGCTGTTTTTT.

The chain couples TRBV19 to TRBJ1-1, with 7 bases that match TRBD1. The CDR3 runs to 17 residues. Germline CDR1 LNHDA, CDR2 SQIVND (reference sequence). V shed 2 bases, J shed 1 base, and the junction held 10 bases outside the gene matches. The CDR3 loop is CASSIFGDRAANTEAFF. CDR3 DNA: TGTGCCAGTAGTATATTCGGTGACAGGGCAGCGAACACTGAAGCTTTCTTT.

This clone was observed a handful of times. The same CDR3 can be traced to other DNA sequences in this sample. The CDR3: CASSDGTSGGADTQYF. The DNA for the CDR3 is TGTGCCAGCAGTGATGGGACTAGCGGCGGCGCAGATACGCAGTATTTT. This chain uses TRBV6-4 with TRBJ2-3; 11 bases match TRBD2. V was pared by 3 bases and J by 4 bases, with 6 bases of the junction left unmatched. CDR1 is MRHNA, CDR2 SNTAGT, per germline. The CDR3 runs 16 residues.

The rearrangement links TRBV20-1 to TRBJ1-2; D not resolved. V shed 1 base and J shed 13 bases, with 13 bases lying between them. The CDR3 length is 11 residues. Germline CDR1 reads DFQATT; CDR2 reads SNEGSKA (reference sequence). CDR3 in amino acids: CSARGGGASTF. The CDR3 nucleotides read TGCAGTGCTAGAGGCGGTGGCGCTAGCACCTTC.

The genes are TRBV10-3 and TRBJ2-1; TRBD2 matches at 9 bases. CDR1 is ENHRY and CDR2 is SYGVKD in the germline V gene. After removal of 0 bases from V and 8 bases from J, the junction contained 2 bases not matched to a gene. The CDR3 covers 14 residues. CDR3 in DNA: TGTGCCATCAGTGAGTCTTCTAGCGGGGATGAGCAGTTCTTC. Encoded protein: CAISESSSGDEQFF.

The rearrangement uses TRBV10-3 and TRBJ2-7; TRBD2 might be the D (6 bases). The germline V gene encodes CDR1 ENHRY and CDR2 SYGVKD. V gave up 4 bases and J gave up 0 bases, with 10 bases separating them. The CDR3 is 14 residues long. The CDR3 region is CAISVRDSSYEQYF. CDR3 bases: TGTGCCATCAGTGTCCGGGACTCCTCCTACGAGCAGTACTTC.

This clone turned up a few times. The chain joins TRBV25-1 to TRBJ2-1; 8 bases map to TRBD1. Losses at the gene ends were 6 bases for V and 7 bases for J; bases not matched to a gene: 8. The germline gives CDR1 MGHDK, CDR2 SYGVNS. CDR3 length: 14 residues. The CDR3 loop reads CASRKSQGANEQFF. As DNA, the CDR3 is TGTGCCAGCAGAAAATCTCAGGGGGCGAATGAGCAGTTCTTC. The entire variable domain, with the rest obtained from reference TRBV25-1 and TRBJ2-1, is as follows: EADIYQTPRYLVIGTGKKITLECSQTMGHDKMYWYQQDPGMELHLIHYSYGVNSTEKGDLSSESTVSRIRTEHFPLTLESARPSHTSQYLCASRKSQGANEQFFGPGTRLTVL.

DNA for the CDR3: TGTGCCAGCAACAGTCGACAGGGGGCGGGTGGCTACACCTTC. Residues: CASNSRQGAGGYTF. This chain connects TRBV6-5 to TRBJ1-2; 10 bases map to TRBD1. The V and J ends lost 7 bases and 7 bases, in that order; junction bases with no gene match: 9. CDR3 length equals 14 residues. The V gene's germline CDR1 is MNHEY and CDR2 SVGAGI.

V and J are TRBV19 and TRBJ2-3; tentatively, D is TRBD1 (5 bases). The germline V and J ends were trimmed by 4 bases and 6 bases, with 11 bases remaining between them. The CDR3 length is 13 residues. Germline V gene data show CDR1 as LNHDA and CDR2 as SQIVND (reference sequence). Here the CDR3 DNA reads TGTGCCAGTAGTACTCAGCAGGGTGATACGCAGTATTTT. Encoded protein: CASSTQQGDTQYF.

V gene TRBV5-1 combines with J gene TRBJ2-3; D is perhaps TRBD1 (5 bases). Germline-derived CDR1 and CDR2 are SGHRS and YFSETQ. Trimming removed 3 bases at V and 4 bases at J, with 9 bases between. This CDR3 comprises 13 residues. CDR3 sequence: CASSSDNSDTQYF. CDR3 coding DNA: TGCGCCAGCAGCTCGGACAACTCAGATACGCAGTATTTT.

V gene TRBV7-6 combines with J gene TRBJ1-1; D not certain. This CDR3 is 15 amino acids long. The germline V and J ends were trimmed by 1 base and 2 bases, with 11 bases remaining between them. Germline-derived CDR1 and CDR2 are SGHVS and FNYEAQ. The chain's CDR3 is CASSLGGSGNTEAFF. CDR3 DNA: TGTGCCAGCAGCTTAGGTGGCTCAGGAAACACTGAAGCTTTCTTT. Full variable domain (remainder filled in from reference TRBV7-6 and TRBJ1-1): GAGVSQSPRYKVTKRGQDVALRCDPISGHVSLYWYRQALGQGPEFLTYFNYEAQQDKSGLPNDRFSAERPEGSISTLTIQRTEQRDSAMYRCASSLGGSGNTEAFFGQGTRLTVV.

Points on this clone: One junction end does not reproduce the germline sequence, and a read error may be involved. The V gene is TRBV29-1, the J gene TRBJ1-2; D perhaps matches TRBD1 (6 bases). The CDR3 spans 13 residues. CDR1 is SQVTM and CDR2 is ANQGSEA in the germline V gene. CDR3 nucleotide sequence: TGCAGCGGTGAACTGCAGGGGAACTATGGCTACACCTTC. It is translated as CSGELQGNYGYTF.

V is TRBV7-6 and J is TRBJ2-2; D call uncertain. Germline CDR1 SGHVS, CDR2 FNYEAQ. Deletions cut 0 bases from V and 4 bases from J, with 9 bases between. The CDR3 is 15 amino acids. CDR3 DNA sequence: TGTGCCAGCAGCTTAGCCGGATCTAGCACCGGGGAGCTGTTTTTT. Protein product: CASSLAGSSTGELFF.

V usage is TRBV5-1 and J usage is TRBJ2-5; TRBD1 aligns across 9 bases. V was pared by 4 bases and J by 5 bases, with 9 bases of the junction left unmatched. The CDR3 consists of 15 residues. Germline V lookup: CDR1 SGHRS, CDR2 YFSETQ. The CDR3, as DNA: TGCGCCAGCAGCATGACAGGGGGGACAGGGGAGACCCAGTACTTC. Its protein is CASSMTGGTGETQYF.

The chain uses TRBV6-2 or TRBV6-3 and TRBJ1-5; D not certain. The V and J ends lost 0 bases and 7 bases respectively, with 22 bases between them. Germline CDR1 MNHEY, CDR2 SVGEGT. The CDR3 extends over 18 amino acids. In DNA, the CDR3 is TGTGCCAGCAGTTACTCAGGGAGCGGGCTCGGGAGAAAACAGCCCCAGCATTTT. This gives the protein CASSYSGSGLGRKQPQHF.

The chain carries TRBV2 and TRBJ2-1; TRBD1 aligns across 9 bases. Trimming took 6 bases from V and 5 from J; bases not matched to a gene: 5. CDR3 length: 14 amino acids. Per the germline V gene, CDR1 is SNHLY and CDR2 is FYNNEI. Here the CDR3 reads CASRGQGFNNEQFF. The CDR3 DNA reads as TGTGCCAGCAGAGGACAGGGGTTCAACAATGAGCAGTTCTTC.